Each of the 8 T cell receptor beta chains below was sequenced from the same sample in a study of control samples from healthy donors and cancer patients. The data were produced by immunoSEQ multiplex PCR, yet TCRdb's version contains in-frame clones alone and is incomplete. Of under 130,000 clones in the sample, approximately 90% were seen once. Material: PBMCs. The receptors stem from a man in his sixties with lung cancer.

The rearrangement links TRBV3-1 (or the pseudogene TRBV3-2) to TRBJ2-4; D unresolved. Trimming stripped 3 bases from V and 6 bases from J, with 9 bases between. The CDR3 runs to 13 residues. Germline values: CDR1 LGHDT, CDR2 YNNKEL (reference sequence). The CDR3 reads CASSQWRTNIQYF. Here the CDR3 DNA reads TGTGCCAGCAGCCAGTGGCGGACAAACATTCAGTACTTC.

This clone has just one count. The chain uses TRBV21-1 and TRBJ2-7; the D call of TRBD1 is as the table states it, not checked on the DNA. TRBV21-1 is a listed pseudogene. This CDR3 has 16 amino acids. The CDR3 nucleotides are TGTGCCAGCAGCGAAAAAACAGGGGACGGCTCCTACGAGCAGTACTTC. Encoded protein: CASSEKTGDGSYEQYF.

The chain is built from TRBV6-2 or TRBV6-3 and TRBJ1-5; D not resolved. This CDR3 has 14 amino acids. The germline CDR1 and CDR2 sequences are MNHEY and SVGEGT. V lost 6 bases and J lost 1, with 10 bases in between. Written as DNA, the CDR3 is TGTGCCAGCAGCAATGCTCGGAGCAATCAGCCCCAGCATTTT. It yields the protein CASSNARSNQPQHF.

This clone occurred a few times. The chain joins TRBV30 to TRBJ1-1; D unresolved. This CDR3 spans 11 amino acids. Germline CDR1 GTSNPN, CDR2 SVGIG (reference sequence). Trimming removed 4 bases from V and 6 bases from J, with 9 bases in between. The DNA of the CDR3 is TGTGCCTGGAAAACGTCGTCTGAAGCTTTCTTT. Translation: CAWKTSSEAFF. Full variable domain (missing parts from reference TRBV30 and TRBJ1-1): SQTIHQWPATLVQPVGSPLSLECTVEGTSNPNLYWYRQAAGRGLQLLFYSVGIGQISSEVPQNLSASRPQDRQFILSSKKLLLSDSGFYLCAWKTSSEAFFGQGTRLTVV.

This clone came up once. J is TRBJ1-1 and V is TRBV11-1; D uncertain. Trimming took 4 bases from V and 4 from J, leaving 16 bases between them. Germline lookup yields CDR1 SGHAT and CDR2 FQDESV (reference sequence). The CDR3 totals 15 residues. DNA of the CDR3: TGTGCCAGCAGCTCTTTTATAGGTGGAAGCACTGAAGCTTTCTTT. This translates into CASSSFIGGSTEAFF.

The rearrangement links TRBV4-2 to TRBJ1-4; D gene uncertain. The CDR3 length is 15 residues. Trimming removed 0 bases from V and 6 bases from J, with 11 bases in between. Looked up from germline, CDR1 is LGHNA and CDR2 is YNFKEQ. The CDR3 nucleotides are TGTGCCAGCAGCCAAGACCGAGACCCTTATGAAAAACTGTTTTTT. Its protein product is CASSQDRDPYEKLFF.

This chain connects TRBV3-1 (or the pseudogene TRBV3-2) to TRBJ2-7; the D gene is possibly TRBD1 (6 bases). Germline V CDR1 and CDR2: LGHDT, YNNKEL (reference sequence). Trimming left V 1 base short and J 6 bases short, with 10 bases between. CDR3 length: 13 residues. The CDR3 is CASSQGAGAEQYV. The CDR3 nucleotides read TGTGCCAGCAGCCAAGGGGCAGGGGCCGAGCAGTACGTC.

The J gene is TRBJ2-3, the V gene TRBV9; D tentatively fits TRBD1 or TRBD2 (5 bases each). V was pared by 0 bases and J by 6 bases, with 14 bases between. In germline, CDR1 is SGDLS, CDR2 YYNGEE. The CDR3 is 15 residues long. In DNA, the CDR3 is TGTGCCAGCAGCGTAGACGGCCTAGCAGGGGATACGCAGTATTTT. Translating gives CASSVDGLAGDTQYF.